This record looks at one T cell receptor (beta chain) sequence and its context. The data originate from a study of blood T cell repertoires in COVID-19. The overall study: PBMCs, B-cell-depleted T cells, or T cells provided the cDNA or gDNA that made up the material.

The CDR3 loop spans 15 amino acids. Deletions cut 2 bases from V and 4 bases from J, with 9 bases between. Per the germline V gene, CDR1 is LNHDA and CDR2 is SQIVND (reference sequence). The data were produced by immunoSEQ multiplex PCR, yet TCRdb's version contains in-frame clones alone and is incomplete. The sample consists of some 200,000 clones, over 75% of them appearing once. The gene calls are TRBV19 and TRBJ2-6; D gene ambiguous. Sequenced input: peripheral blood. The origin of this receptor is an elderly man with acute or convalescent COVID-19. CDR3 in DNA: TGTGCCAGTAGTATAATCGGGTACGGGGCCAACGTCCTGACTTTC. This translates into CASSIIGYGANVLTF.